The source of this T cell receptor beta chain is a study of T cell repertoires in cytomegalovirus infection. Overall study: Public signatures in TCR beta pointed to CMV infection and matching HLA type.

One entry per CDR3 protein results from TCRdb running MiXCR on the reads. The table shows 90,000 to 120,000 distinct CDR3 sequences, with 20% to 30% occurring only once. CDR1 is SGHTA and CDR2 is FQGNSA in the germline V gene. Trimming shortened V by 4 bases and J by 7 bases, and 8 bases separated the two germline ends. The CDR3 runs to 11 residues. This clonotype occurred many times. Its antigen remains unidentified. Overall study findings and caveats: What dominated the ex vivo response were HLA-C-restricted CMV-specific TCR beta clonotypes. Pooled public TCR beta family frequency picked out CMV carriers with the relevant HLA.

The chain has TRBV7-2 and TRBJ2-7, with D hard to call. Material for sequencing was CD8+ T cells from PBMCs. This receptor was taken from a human donor in good health (CMV status not recorded). Some clones in this sample may be carry-over from other donors' samples. The CDR3 loop reads CASSYTVEQYF. The CDR3 region has the DNA TGTGCCAGCAGCTATACGGTGGAGCAGTACTTC.